Below, 24 T cell receptor beta chains from the same sample are listed, as sequenced in a study of metastatic and nonmetastatic thyroid tumors. Using MiXCR, TCRdb re-called clones from the PCR reads. The table records roughly 24,000 clones, under 25% of them present only once. The entire patient cohort was treatment-naive prior to thyroid surgery. The sample taken for sequencing was blood. These receptors all come from a male donor with papillary thyroid cancer or a benign thyroid nodule (not recorded which). Some clones in this sample may be carry-over from other donors' samples.

This sequence joins TRBV20-1 and TRBJ2-3; weak D call: TRBD1 (6 bases). The CDR3 totals 14 residues. Trimming removed 6 bases at V and 1 base at J, with 14 bases between. Germline V gene lookup returns CDR1 DFQATT and CDR2 SNEGSKA (reference sequence). CDR3 nucleotide sequence: TGCAGTGCACCGACAGGCTCCGGCACAGATACGCAGTATTTT. Translated, it gives CSAPTGSGTDTQYF.

The chain is built from TRBV10-3 and TRBJ1-1; no clear D gene. Trimming took off 6 bases at V and 0 bases at J, with 8 bases between the two ends. This CDR3 region has 13 residues. The V gene's germline CDR1 is ENHRY and CDR2 SYGVKD. CDR3 bases: TGTGCCATCAGGAGGGATATGAACACTGAAGCTTTCTTT. Translation: CAIRRDMNTEAFF.

The chain has TRBV5-1 and TRBJ2-7, with D hard to call. CDR1 SGHRS and CDR2 YFSETQ come from the germline V gene. Trimming took 1 base from V and 6 from J, leaving 8 bases between them. The CDR3 loop spans 12 amino acids. CDR3 in DNA: TGCGCCAGCAGCTTGTCCGTGGTCGAGCAGTACTTC. Amino acid sequence: CASSLSVVEQYF. Looking up the rest from reference TRBV5-1 and TRBJ2-7 gives the full variable domain: KAGVTQTPRYLIKTRGQQVTLSCSPISGHRSVSWYQQTPGQGLQFLFEYFSETQRNKGNFPGRFSGRQFSNSRSEMNVSTLELGDSALYLCASSLSVVEQYFGPGTRLTVT.

The sample holds many counts of this clone. The rearrangement links TRBV6-4 to TRBJ2-3; D not resolved. This CDR3 region has 15 residues. In germline, CDR1 is MRHNA, CDR2 SNTAGT. The V end lost 3 bases, the J end lost 2 bases, and 12 bases lay between the germline ends. CDR3 protein: CASSEGSDPTDTQYF. CDR3 DNA sequence: TGTGCCAGCAGTGAGGGGTCAGACCCCACAGATACGCAGTATTTT.

Ten or more counts support this clone. The chain recombines TRBV3-1 with TRBJ2-2, with D possibly called TRBD1 or TRBD2 (6 bases each). Germline V gene data show CDR1 as LGHDT and CDR2 as YNNKEL (reference sequence). V lost 4 bases and J 6 bases, leaving 15 bases between the germline ends. The length of the CDR3 is 15 residues. In DNA, the CDR3 is TGTGCCAGCAGCCTCCGAGGGGGGCTTGCCGGGGAGCTGTTTTTT. Amino acids: CASSLRGGLAGELFF.

This clone is labeled medium-sized. The V and J genes are TRBV5-1 and TRBJ2-1; 10 nucleotides line up with TRBD2. V lost 0 bases and J lost 13; bases outside the gene matches: 22. The germline V gene encodes CDR1 SGHRS and CDR2 YFSETQ. The CDR3 consists of 19 residues. CDR3 residues: CASSLAPHTIVQREGRQFF. The CDR3 DNA sequence: TGCGCCAGCAGCTTGGCCCCACATACTATAGTGCAGCGGGAGGGCCGACAGTTCTTC.

In this sample, this clone turned up a few times. This chain uses TRBV6-1 with TRBJ2-2; D is uncertain. Trimming pared 6 bases from V and 4 bases from J, leaving 12 bases between. The CDR3 covers 14 residues. Germline CDR1 MNHNS, CDR2 SASEGT. DNA of the CDR3: TGTGCCAGCAGGATCCCCTTATCCACCGGGGAGCTGTTTTTT. Its protein is CASRIPLSTGELFF.

This clone has at least ten counts. The chain has TRBV11-2 and TRBJ2-7; TRBD1 matches at 9 bases. CDR1 and CDR2 (germline): SGHAT, FQNNGV. The CDR3 contains 14 residues. With 5 bases clipped from V and 2 bases from J, the junction kept 4 bases outside the gene matches. The CDR3 nucleotides read TGTGCCAGCAGCGACAGGGGGATGACCTACGAGCAGTACTTC. This sequence encodes CASSDRGMTYEQYF. Together with reference TRBV11-2 and TRBJ2-7, the CDR3 gives the full variable domain: EAGVAQSPRYKIIEKRQSVAFWCNPISGHATLYWYQQILGQGPKLLIQFQNNGVVDDSQLPKDRFSAERLKGVDSTLKIQPAKLEDSAVYLCASSDRGMTYEQYFGPGTRLTVT.

This clone was counted ten times or more. Being one base from a much bigger clone, this may be a read error. The chain's CDR3 is CAITGGTPGELFF. CDR3 DNA: TGTGCCATCACAGGGGGGACTCCCGGGGAGCTGTTTTTT. V and J are TRBV10-3 and TRBJ2-2, with D tentatively TRBD1 (7 bases). V shed 7 bases and J shed 6 bases, with 12 bases lying between them. This CDR3 region has 13 residues. In germline, CDR1 is ENHRY, CDR2 SYGVKD.

Judged by abundance, this clone is medium-sized. The chain has TRBV3-1 and TRBJ2-7, with D hard to call. The CDR3 contains 13 residues. Trimming cost V 2 bases and J 1 base, with 6 bases left between them. CDR1 and CDR2 from the germline V gene are LGHDT and YNNKEL (reference sequence). The CDR3 region has the DNA TGTGCCAGCAGCCAATCTATGTCCTACGAGCAGTACTTC. It specifies CASSQSMSYEQYF.

There are a few counts of this clone. Other DNA sequences in this specimen translate into the identical CDR3. The chain is built from TRBV19 and TRBJ2-3, with D perhaps matching TRBD2 (5 bases). Germline lookup yields CDR1 LNHDA and CDR2 SQIVND (reference sequence). The CDR3 totals 14 residues. The V end lost 9 bases, the J end lost 0 bases, and 13 bases lay between the germline ends. CDR3 DNA: TGTGCCAGCAAGGGAGCTACTAGCACAGATACGCAGTATTTT. Translation: CASKGATSTDTQYF.

This clone was seen repeatedly, ten times or more. CDR3 coding DNA: TGTGCCAGCAGGCGTACAGGGATTCTTGGGGCTGGAAACACCATATATTTT. It is translated as CASRRTGILGAGNTIYF. The chain is built from TRBV7-2 and TRBJ1-3; D perhaps matches TRBD1 (6 bases). Trimming took 6 bases from V and 2 from J, leaving 20 bases between them. CDR1 and CDR2 from the germline V gene are SGHTA and FQGNSA. The CDR3 contains 17 residues. The full variable domain, with the rest looked up from reference TRBV7-2 and TRBJ1-3, is GAGVSQSPSNKVTEKGKDVELRCDPISGHTALYWYRQSLGQGLEFLIYFQGNSAPDKSGLPSDRFSAERTGGSVSTLTIQRTQQEDSAVYLCASRRTGILGAGNTIYFGEGSWLTVV.

The DNA of the CDR3 is TGCAGTGCTAGAGATCTGGGCAGGGATCATGAAAAACTGTTTTTT. Protein sequence: CSARDLGRDHEKLFF. The chain carries TRBV20-1 and TRBJ1-4; TRBD1 might be the D (5 bases). Germline V lookup: CDR1 DFQATT, CDR2 SNEGSKA (reference sequence). Trimming removed 0 bases at V and 6 bases at J, with 14 bases between. The CDR3 covers 15 residues.

In its sample, this clone ranks as medium-sized. This sequence joins TRBV28 and TRBJ2-2, with D possibly TRBD1 on 7 matching bases. Looked up from germline, CDR1 is MDHEN and CDR2 is SYDVKM. V lost 5 bases to trimming and J lost 5 bases, with 12 bases between them. The CDR3 has 14 residues. CDR3 bases: TGTGCCAGCAGTGCGGGACAGATGACCGGGGAGCTGTTTTTT. It specifies CASSAGQMTGELFF.

As concerns this clone: At one end, the junction sequence differs from germline, possibly due to a read error. V is TRBV13 and J is TRBJ2-3; D might be TRBD1 (5 bases). Germline V gives CDR1 PRHDT, CDR2 FYEKMQ (reference sequence). This CDR3 contains 17 residues. CDR3 sequence reads: CANSPQGSRTSTDTQYF. The CDR3 DNA sequence: TGTGCCAACAGCCCCCAGGGTAGCAGGACCAGCACAGATACGCAGTATTTT.

This clone was seen ten or more times. This sequence joins TRBV5-6 and TRBJ2-7, with D tentatively TRBD2 (6 bases). The CDR3 sequence is 15 residues long. CDR1 is SGHDT and CDR2 is YYEEEE in the germline V gene. V lost 4 bases, J lost 3 bases, and 17 bases lay in between. The CDR3: CASSAAPGENYEQYF. The CDR3 DNA reads TGTGCCAGCAGCGCAGCTCCGGGGGAGAACTACGAGCAGTACTTC.

Ten or more counts support this clone. The chain couples TRBV19 to TRBJ1-1, with 8 positions matching TRBD1. Germline values: CDR1 LNHDA, CDR2 SQIVND (reference sequence). The ends lost 7 bases at V and 6 bases at J; junction bases unmatched: 10. This CDR3 spans 14 amino acids. CDR3 loop: CASTFDRGSAEAFF. The DNA of the CDR3 is TGTGCCAGTACCTTCGACAGGGGAAGCGCTGAAGCTTTCTTT. Filled out from reference TRBV19 and TRBJ1-1, the complete variable domain reads DGGITQSPKYLFRKEGQNVTLSCEQNLNHDAMYWYRQDPGQGLRLIYYSQIVNDFQKGDIAEGYSVSREKKESFPLTVTSAQKNPTAFYLCASTFDRGSAEAFFGQGTRLTVV.

There are a few counts of this clone. The CDR3 here is CASSYPGSEQYF. The CDR3 nucleotides are TGTGCCAGCAGTTACCCAGGGTCCGAGCAGTACTTC. V is TRBV6-2 or TRBV6-3 and J is TRBJ2-7, with D maybe TRBD1 (5 bases). The CDR3 contains 12 residues. The V gene lost 2 bases and the J gene lost 6 bases, with 8 bases spanning the gap. CDR1 and CDR2 from the germline V gene are MNHEY and SVGEGT.

This clone was observed many times. The rearrangement joins TRBV14 to TRBJ2-7, with D perhaps being TRBD1 or TRBD2 (5 bases each). There are 15 residues in the CDR3. Germline CDR1 and CDR2: SGHDN and FVKESK. V gave up 0 bases and J gave up 6 bases, with 15 bases separating them. The CDR3 DNA is TGTGCCAGCAGCCAAGAGGCGCTGGGACCTATCGAGCAGTACTTC. Amino acid sequence: CASSQEALGPIEQYF.

This clone appeared many times. J is TRBJ1-6 and V is TRBV20-1, with 8 positions matching TRBD1. The germline V gene has CDR1 DFQATT and CDR2 SNEGSKA (reference sequence). V was pared by 2 bases and J by 8 bases, with 5 bases of the junction left unmatched. This CDR3 spans 14 amino acids. CDR3 nucleotides: TGCAGTGCTAGACAGACAGGGGTGGATTCACCCCTCCACTTT. It codes for CSARQTGVDSPLHF.

The V call is TRBV27, the J call TRBJ2-3; unclear D gene. The CDR3 sequence is 14 residues long. Trimming left V 4 bases short and J 2 bases short, with 10 bases between. CDR1 MNHEY and CDR2 SMNVEV come from the germline V gene (reference sequence). Written as DNA, the CDR3 is TGTGCCAGCAGTTCGGTCGGGTTCACAGATACGCAGTATTTT. This codes for CASSSVGFTDTQYF.

By its share, this clone is medium-sized. The J gene is TRBJ1-2, the V gene TRBV30; D may be TRBD1 (5 bases). Germline CDR1 and CDR2: GTSNPN and SVGIG (reference sequence). V lost 0 bases and J 3 bases, leaving 8 bases between the germline ends. The CDR3 extends over 13 amino acids. The CDR3 is CAWSVGADYGYTF. In DNA, the CDR3 is TGTGCCTGGAGTGTCGGGGCCGACTATGGCTACACCTTC.

This clone turned up a few times. The genes are TRBV6-1 and TRBJ2-3; D not certain. V was clipped by 5 bases and J by 14 bases, with 20 bases between them. The CDR3 totals 13 residues. Germline values: CDR1 MNHNS, CDR2 SASEGT. CDR3 sequence reads: CASSSTVGPTRYF. The CDR3 coding sequence is TGTGCCAGCAGTTCTACAGTGGGTCCTACCCGGTATTTT.

This clone showed up many times. J is TRBJ1-5 and V is TRBV19; D gene ambiguous. CDR1 LNHDA and CDR2 SQIVND come from the germline V gene (reference sequence). This CDR3 contains 15 residues. Trimming shortened V by 3 bases and J by 4 bases, and 13 bases separated the two germline ends. The CDR3 loop reads CASSIVGSFNQPQHF. The CDR3 nucleotides read TGTGCCAGTAGTATCGTTGGCAGTTTTAATCAGCCCCAGCATTTT. Using reference TRBV19 and TRBJ1-5 for the parts outside the CDR3, the full variable domain is DGGITQSPKYLFRKEGQNVTLSCEQNLNHDAMYWYRQDPGQGLRLIYYSQIVNDFQKGDIAEGYSVSREKKESFPLTVTSAQKNPTAFYLCASSIVGSFNQPQHFGDGTRLSIL.